This TCR beta chain was found in a study of identical twins. Notes on the study in general: The same donors were not followed; conclusions instead depended on cross-sectional statistical analysis. With monozygotic twins, out-of-frame TCR alpha sharing exceeded what models estimated.

CDR3 size: 12 residues. Germline CDR1 is LGHDT and CDR2 is YNNKEL (reference sequence). V was pared by 1 base and J by 5 bases, with 5 bases between. After template switching added a universal primer site, the resulting cDNA carried unique molecular identifiers. TCRdb re-called the 5' RACE reads through MiXCR, storing one row per CDR3 protein. Of some 900,000 distinct CDR3 sequences in the sample, 9% to 15% were seen once. About this clonotype itself: Antigen: not known.

The sample was also reused in another study, on yellow fever vaccine responses in identical twins.

The sequencing input was PBMCs. This sequence originates from a woman aged 18-30 years in good health. The genes are TRBV3-1 and TRBJ2-5; D gene ambiguous. CDR3 in amino acids: CASSQGIETQYF. The CDR3 coding sequence is TGTGCCAGCAGCCAAGGAATCGAGACCCAGTACTTC.